These T cell receptor beta chains were read from a single sample in a study of glioma-infiltrating T cells. TCRdb re-called the multiplex PCR reads through MiXCR, storing one row per CDR3 protein. The data hold about 180,000 distinct CDR3 sequences, with over 40% observed a single time. Sequenced material: glioma tissue, nonneoplastic brain tissue, or PBMCs (not recorded which). Receptors originate from a human donor with low-grade glioma or glioblastoma, undergoing nonglioma brain surgery, or in good health (not recorded which). The CDR3 runs from the conserved cysteine through the conserved F or W. Each record gives: D gene, V gene, clone size, J gene, CDR3 protein, CDR3 DNA. D genes are given only for firm matches. A row's size may be missing; if present it is once, few, many or a size class.

>TRBD1|TRBV3-1|.|TRBJ2-1
CASTQGTGGYNEQFF
TGTGCCAGCACCCAAGGGACAGGGGGGTACAATGAGCAGTTCTTC
>.|TRBV29-1|.|TRBJ2-5
CSVEDRETQYF
TGCAGCGTTGAAGACAGGGAGACCCAGTACTTC
>.|TRBV30|.|TRBJ1-2
CAWSVRNLYTF
TGTGCCTGGAGTGTACGGAACCTCTACACCTTC
>.|TRBV12-3/TRBV12-4|few|TRBJ1-5
CASSYRAGNQPQHF
TGTGCCAGCAGTTACAGGGCGGGCAATCAGCCCCAGCATTTT
>TRBD2|TRBV4-2|.|TRBJ2-7
CASSPGSGRPEFYYEQYF
TGTGCCAGCAGCCCAGGTTCCGGGAGGCCCGAATTTTACTACGAGCAGTACTTC
>.|TRBV10-3|.|TRBJ2-3
CATSAEGSLNTDTQYF
TGTGCCACCAGTGCGGAGGGGAGCTTGAACACAGATACGCAGTATTTT
>.|TRBV6-4|.|TRBJ2-2
CASSAQASAGYGELFF
TGTGCCAGCAGTGCACAGGCTTCCGCGGGATACGGGGAGCTGTTTTTT
>.|TRBV2|.|TRBJ2-5
CARSHREREETQYF
TGTGCCAGAAGTCACCGGGAAAGGGAAGAGACCCAGTACTTC
>.|TRBV28|.|TRBJ2-7
CASSDTIQWGYEQYF
TGTGCCAGCAGCGACACTATACAGTGGGGGTACGAGCAGTACTTC
>.|TRBV5-4|.|TRBJ2-3
CASSLEAGTDTQYF
TGTGCCAGCAGCTTAGAAGCAGGAACAGATACGCAGTATTTT